This is a list of T cell receptor beta chains from one sample in a study of shared clonotypes between healthy human individuals. TCRdb's copy holds only in-frame clones and misses some; the assay was immunoSEQ multiplex PCR. The table shows approximately 980,000 clones, with around 80% occurring only once. The sample was memory CD4+ T cells sorted from blood. Every receptor here comes from a man aged 18 to 35 in good health. The CDR3 runs from the conserved cysteine through the conserved F or W. The D gene is left open where the match is weak. The size entry is marked missing in some rows and otherwise reads once, few, many or a size class.

CDR3 DNA: TGTGCCAGCAGCGGACTAGCGGGAAGGGGTGGGGAGACCCAGTACTTC
CDR3 protein: CASSGLAGRGGETQYF
D gene: TRBD2
J gene: TRBJ2-5
CDR3 length: 16
V gene: TRBV7-2
clone size: .

CDR3 DNA: TGTGCCAGCAGCCGTAGAGCGGGAGGGAGCTCCTACGAGCAGTACTTC
CDR3 protein: CASSRRAGGSSYEQYF
D gene: TRBD2
J gene: TRBJ2-7
CDR3 length: 16
V gene: TRBV7-2
clone size: .

CDR3 DNA: TGTGCCAGCAGCTTAAGTTACACCGGGACAAGAGACACCATATATTTT
CDR3 protein: CASSLSYTGTRDTIYF
D gene: .
J gene: TRBJ1-3
CDR3 length: 16
V gene: TRBV7-2
clone size: .

CDR3 DNA: TGTGCCAGCAGCCCCGGGACTAGCGGGATAGGTGAGCAGTTCTTC
CDR3 protein: CASSPGTSGIGEQFF
D gene: TRBD2
J gene: TRBJ2-1
CDR3 length: 15
V gene: TRBV6-4
clone size: .

CDR3 DNA: TGTGCCAGCAGTGAGCAGGGGATAACTAGCACAGATACGCAGTATTTT
CDR3 protein: CASSEQGITSTDTQYF
D gene: .
J gene: TRBJ2-3
CDR3 length: 16
V gene: TRBV25-1
clone size: once

CDR3 DNA: TGTGCCAGTAGTACTTCCCCGGTAGTACTCAATCAGCCCCAGCATTTT
CDR3 protein: CASSTSPVVLNQPQHF
D gene: .
J gene: TRBJ1-5
CDR3 length: 16
V gene: TRBV19
clone size: .

CDR3 DNA: TGTGCCACCAGCAGAGATCGAGGGGCAGGAAGCGGCTACACCTTC
CDR3 protein: CATSRDRGAGSGYTF
D gene: .
J gene: TRBJ1-2
CDR3 length: 15
V gene: TRBV15
clone size: .

CDR3 DNA: TGCAGTGCTAGAGCGACAGGGCTAGCTTTCTTT
CDR3 protein: CSARATGLAFF
D gene: TRBD1
J gene: TRBJ1-1
CDR3 length: 11
V gene: TRBV20-1
clone size: .

CDR3 DNA: TGTGCCAGCGCCTTCCGGACTACAGGGAATCAGCCCCAGCATTTT
CDR3 protein: CASAFRTTGNQPQHF
D gene: .
J gene: TRBJ1-5
CDR3 length: 15
V gene: TRBV27
clone size: .

CDR3 DNA: TGTGCCAGTAGTATGATAGCGGGAGGGCCCTACGAGCAGTACTTC
CDR3 protein: CASSMIAGGPYEQYF
D gene: TRBD2
J gene: TRBJ2-7
CDR3 length: 15
V gene: TRBV19
clone size: .

CDR3 DNA: TGCGCCAGCAGTGAGTCGGAGGGATACAATGAGCAGTTCTTC
CDR3 protein: CASSESEGYNEQFF
D gene: .
J gene: TRBJ2-1
CDR3 length: 14
V gene: TRBV10-2
clone size: .

CDR3 DNA: TGCGCCAGCAGCCAAGTCGGGACAGCGAGGTACGAGCAGTACTTC
CDR3 protein: CASSQVGTARYEQYF
D gene: TRBD1
J gene: TRBJ2-7
CDR3 length: 15
V gene: TRBV4-1
clone size: .

CDR3 DNA: TGCAGTGCTAGCGGGGGTGGCTACACCTTC
CDR3 protein: CSASGGGYTF
D gene: .
J gene: TRBJ1-2
CDR3 length: 10
V gene: TRBV20-1
clone size: once

CDR3 DNA: TGTGCCAGCAGCGTAGAGATTGCGGACGGGACAGATACGCAGTATTTT
CDR3 protein: CASSVEIADGTDTQYF
D gene: .
J gene: TRBJ2-3
CDR3 length: 16
V gene: TRBV9
clone size: .

CDR3 DNA: TGCGCCAGCAGCCAAGAATTCGACCTCGGGACTGCAGATACGCAGTATTTT
CDR3 protein: CASSQEFDLGTADTQYF
D gene: .
J gene: TRBJ2-3
CDR3 length: 17
V gene: TRBV4-1
clone size: .

CDR3 DNA: TGCGCCAGCAGCTCTTTAGCGGGAGGAAACAATGAGCAGTTCTTC
CDR3 protein: CASSSLAGGNNEQFF
D gene: TRBD2
J gene: TRBJ2-1
CDR3 length: 15
V gene: TRBV5-1
clone size: once

CDR3 DNA: TGCAGCGTTGAAGATGAGGGGACACTAATCTACGAGCAGTACTTC
CDR3 protein: CSVEDEGTLIYEQYF
D gene: .
J gene: TRBJ2-7
CDR3 length: 15
V gene: TRBV29-1
clone size: few

CDR3 DNA: TGTGCCAGCAGTGGTCGCAGAAGCACAGATACGCAGTATTTT
CDR3 protein: CASSGRRSTDTQYF
D gene: .
J gene: TRBJ2-3
CDR3 length: 14
V gene: TRBV6-1
clone size: .

CDR3 DNA: TGTGCCAGCTCCCCTAGTACTGAGGGGGAGACCCAGTACTTC
CDR3 protein: CASSPSTEGETQYF
D gene: .
J gene: TRBJ2-5
CDR3 length: 14
V gene: TRBV18
clone size: .

CDR3 DNA: TGTGCCAGCAGTGATGGTTCGGGGTCCTACGAGCAGTACTTC
CDR3 protein: CASSDGSGSYEQYF
D gene: .
J gene: TRBJ2-7
CDR3 length: 14
V gene: TRBV6-1
clone size: .

CDR3 DNA: TGTGCCAGCAGTGGGGGGACTAGCGTGTTGGATACGCAGTATTTT
CDR3 protein: CASSGGTSVLDTQYF
D gene: TRBD2
J gene: TRBJ2-3
CDR3 length: 15
V gene: TRBV2
clone size: .

CDR3 DNA: TGTGCCAGCAGTTACAGGTCTGGAAACACCATATATTTT
CDR3 protein: CASSYRSGNTIYF
D gene: .
J gene: TRBJ1-3
CDR3 length: 13
V gene: TRBV2
clone size: once

CDR3 DNA: TGTGCTAGTGGTTTGGCCTCCGGGACGGGAAGCACCGGGGAGCTGTTTTTT
CDR3 protein: CASGLASGTGSTGELFF
D gene: .
J gene: TRBJ2-2
CDR3 length: 17
V gene: TRBV12-5
clone size: few

CDR3 DNA: TGTGCCAGCTCTCAGCTAGGTGGCGAGGCCAATGAGCAGTTCTTC
CDR3 protein: CASSQLGGEANEQFF
D gene: .
J gene: TRBJ2-1
CDR3 length: 15
V gene: TRBV28
clone size: .

CDR3 DNA: TGTGCCACCTTAGGAGGTAGGAATACTGAAGCTTTCTTT
CDR3 protein: CATLGGRNTEAFF
D gene: .
J gene: TRBJ1-1
CDR3 length: 13
V gene: TRBV10-3
clone size: .

CDR3 DNA: TGTGCCAGCAGTTTATCTGGGGACACGTTCGGGCAGTACTTC
CDR3 protein: CASSLSGDTFGQYF
D gene: .
J gene: TRBJ2-7
CDR3 length: 14
V gene: TRBV28
clone size: .

CDR3 DNA: TGTGCCAGCAGTTTGACACTTAGCAATCAGCCCCAGCATTTT
CDR3 protein: CASSLTLSNQPQHF
D gene: .
J gene: TRBJ1-5
CDR3 length: 14
V gene: TRBV6-9
clone size: .

CDR3 DNA: TGTGCCTGGAGCGCCGGGACAGGGACTTATAGCAATCAGCCCCAGCATTTT
CDR3 protein: CAWSAGTGTYSNQPQHF
D gene: TRBD1
J gene: TRBJ1-5
CDR3 length: 17
V gene: TRBV30
clone size: few

CDR3 DNA: TGTGCCAGTAGTTCCGGGACAGGTACGAACTACGAGCAGTACTTC
CDR3 protein: CASSSGTGTNYEQYF
D gene: TRBD1
J gene: TRBJ2-7
CDR3 length: 15
V gene: TRBV19
clone size: .

CDR3 DNA: TGTGCCAGCAGCTTAGGGGGAGGGGCTGGGGCCAACGTCCTGACTTTC
CDR3 protein: CASSLGGGAGANVLTF
D gene: TRBD2
J gene: TRBJ2-6
CDR3 length: 16
V gene: TRBV7-2
clone size: .

CDR3 DNA: TGTGCCAGCAAGGCAGGGTCATATTCACCCCTCCACTTT
CDR3 protein: CASKAGSYSPLHF
D gene: .
J gene: TRBJ1-6
CDR3 length: 13
V gene: TRBV6-1
clone size: .

CDR3 DNA: TGCGCCAGCAGCTTGGTAACCGAAAATTCACCCCTCCACTTT
CDR3 protein: CASSLVTENSPLHF
D gene: .
J gene: TRBJ1-6
CDR3 length: 14
V gene: TRBV5-1
clone size: .

CDR3 DNA: TGTGCCAGCAGCCCAGGGGAGGTCGGGGAGCTGTTTTTT
CDR3 protein: CASSPGEVGELFF
D gene: .
J gene: TRBJ2-2
CDR3 length: 13
V gene: TRBV5-4
clone size: .

CDR3 DNA: TGTGCCAGCAGTGTAGGAGGGACCGGGGAGCTGTTTTTT
CDR3 protein: CASSVGGTGELFF
D gene: .
J gene: TRBJ2-2
CDR3 length: 13
V gene: TRBV6-4
clone size: .

CDR3 DNA: TGTGCCAGCAGTTTCGGACCCGCCCCGGCTGAAGCTTTCTTT
CDR3 protein: CASSFGPAPAEAFF
D gene: .
J gene: TRBJ1-1
CDR3 length: 14
V gene: TRBV27
clone size: .

CDR3 DNA: TGTGCCAGCAGTTCCCCCGGACGGATTCGGGGCGAGCAGTACTTC
CDR3 protein: CASSSPGRIRGEQYF
D gene: .
J gene: TRBJ2-7
CDR3 length: 15
V gene: TRBV28
clone size: once

CDR3 DNA: TGTGCCAGTAGTATTAAAGGGTATTCACCCCTCCACTTT
CDR3 protein: CASSIKGYSPLHF
D gene: .
J gene: TRBJ1-6
CDR3 length: 13
V gene: TRBV19
clone size: .